This T cell receptor (beta chain) emerged from a study of blood T cell repertoires in COVID-19. Profiled with immunoSEQ multiplex PCR; TCRdb holds only in-frame clones, not every one. The sample shows 140,000 or so clones, about 85% of them seen only once. The CDR3 is made up of 14 amino acids. V trimming: 7 bases; J trimming: 4 bases; junction bases outside the gene matches: 9. Germline CDR1 and CDR2: MDHEN and SYDVKM. The TCR originated in a human donor with COVID-19, enrolled during active disease. The donor label of this sample is uncertain. Sequenced material: peripheral blood. V and J are TRBV28 and TRBJ1-2, with 7 positions matching TRBD1. The CDR3 region is CASKSGDSPYGYTF. Here the CDR3 DNA reads TGTGCCAGCAAATCTGGGGACAGCCCCTATGGCTACACCTTC.